Below are 10 T cell receptor beta chains sequenced from a single sample in a study of vaccination and CD4 T cells after COVID-19. What these receptors recognize is not known. Treatment described: roughly 11-day PBMC culture with coronavirus spike peptide pools or control peptides (ViraFEST assay). An Oncomine TCR Beta short-read assay was used to sequence the DNA from cultured CD4+ T cells. TCRdb processed the PCR reads anew with MiXCR; each CDR3 protein has one entry. This table has about 20,000 distinct CDR3 sequences, around 50% appearing once. Material: CD4+ T cells from blood, cultured in vitro. Receptors originate from a human donor who had recovered from COVID-19.

The rearrangement uses TRBV7-9 and TRBJ1-1; the D is unclear. Germline CDR1 SEHNR, CDR2 FQNEAQ (reference sequence). The V end lost 1 base, the J end lost 1 base, and 4 bases lay between the germline ends. The CDR3 is 13 amino acids. The CDR3 nucleotides read TGTGCCAGCAGCTTAGTGGCGAACACTGAAGCTTTCTTT. Residues: CASSLVANTEAFF. Full variable domain (remainder filled in from reference TRBV7-9 and TRBJ1-1): DTGVSQNPRHKITKRGQNVTFRCDPISEHNRLYWYRQTLGQGPEFLTYFQNEAQLEKSRLLSDRFSAERPKGSFSTLEIQRTEQGDSAMYLCASSLVANTEAFFGQGTRLTVV.

V usage is TRBV20-1 and J usage is TRBJ2-7, with 7 bases that match TRBD2. This CDR3 is built from 15 residues. In germline, CDR1 is DFQATT, CDR2 SNEGSKA (reference sequence). V lost 5 bases and J lost 0; bases outside the gene matches: 10. This CDR3 is CSASSLAVSSYEQYF. CDR3 bases: TGCAGTGCTTCGTCGCTAGCGGTAAGCTCCTACGAGCAGTACTTC.

This rearrangement joins TRBV10-3 to TRBJ2-5; 9 positions match TRBD2. The germline V gene has CDR1 ENHRY and CDR2 SYGVKD. V was clipped by 4 bases and J by 3 bases; unmatched bases: 6. This CDR3 contains 15 residues. This CDR3 reads CAISASSGAEETQYF. In DNA form, the CDR3 reads TGTGCCATCAGTGCCTCTAGCGGGGCGGAAGAGACCCAGTACTTC.

There are a few counts of this clonotype. One junction end disagrees with the germline gene, perhaps due to a read error. This chain links TRBV20-1 with TRBJ2-5; the match to TRBD2 covers 9 bases. This CDR3 region has 16 residues. Germline CDR1 is DFQATT and CDR2 is SNEGSKA (reference sequence). The CDR3 DNA reads as TGCAGTGCAAGAGATCTGGGACTAGCCGGATGGGAGACCCAGTACTTC. This codes for CSARDLGLAGWETQYF.

This chain connects TRBV4-3 to TRBJ1-5; D is undetermined. Germline lookup yields CDR1 LGHNA and CDR2 YSLEER. The CDR3 contains 14 residues. V shed 2 bases and J shed 0 bases, with 5 bases lying between them. The chain's CDR3 is CASSQQISNQPQHF. CDR3 coding DNA: TGCGCCAGCAGCCAACAGATTAGCAATCAGCCCCAGCATTTT.

The chain has TRBV5-1 and TRBJ1-1; TRBD1 aligns across 8 bases. The V and J ends lost 1 base and 4 bases, in that order; junction bases with no gene match: 6. Looked up from germline, CDR1 is SGHRS and CDR2 is YFSETQ. CDR3 length equals 15 residues. The CDR3 bases are TGCGCCAGCAGCTTGATACAGGGGGGTGGCACTGAAGCTTTCTTT. Translated: CASSLIQGGGTEAFF.

This clonotype was seen a handful of times. The chain is built from TRBV29-1 and TRBJ1-5; weak D call: TRBD1 (6 bases). V shed 6 bases and J shed 6 bases, with 18 bases lying between them. CDR3 length: 14 amino acids. The germline V gene encodes CDR1 SQVTM and CDR2 ANQGSEA. The CDR3 loop reads CSVPAQGLCQPQHF. CDR3 nucleotides: TGCAGCGTACCGGCACAGGGATTATGTCAGCCCCAGCATTTT.

The chain has TRBV6-2 or TRBV6-3 and TRBJ1-2; the D gene is possibly TRBD1 (5 bases). The V gene's germline CDR1 is MNHEY and CDR2 SVGEGT. V lost 5 bases, J lost 5 bases, and 21 bases lay in between. CDR3 size: 16 residues. CDR3 DNA sequence: TGTGCCAGCAGTGAACCCTCCGCGGGGGTCCTTTATGGCTACACCTTC. It is translated as CASSEPSAGVLYGYTF.

The genes are TRBV5-1 and TRBJ2-3; 8 bases align to TRBD2. This CDR3 spans 15 amino acids. Germline CDR1 reads SGHRS; CDR2 reads YFSETQ. With 3 bases clipped from V and 4 bases from J, the junction kept 7 bases outside the gene matches. CDR3 protein: CASSSTGTSADTQYF. In DNA, the CDR3 is TGCGCCAGCAGCTCGACCGGGACTAGTGCAGATACGCAGTATTTT.

This chain connects TRBV28 to TRBJ1-2; the match to TRBD1 covers 10 bases. The length of the CDR3 is 15 residues. In germline, CDR1 is MDHEN, CDR2 SYDVKM. V was pared by 3 bases and J by 8 bases, with 9 bases of the junction left unmatched. CDR3 sequence (DNA): TGTGCCAGCAGTTTTGCCGGGACAGGGGTGGGCGGCTACACCTTC. Translated: CASSFAGTGVGGYTF.